The 19 T cell receptor beta chains listed next were all sequenced from one sample in a study of response to subunit inactivated influenza vaccine. TCRdb ran MiXCR on the RT-PCR reads and lists one entry per CDR3 protein. The repertoire holds about 570,000 distinct CDR3 sequences, with roughly 12% as singletons. This sample was also put to use in a study of T cells expressing NK-cell markers. Per that paper: 5'RACE template switching built TCR beta cDNA with unique molecular identifiers.

The starting material was PBMCs from blood, obtained on the day of vaccination. The receptors stem from a man over 45 who received an inactivated influenza vaccine.

The table lists this clonotype with many counts. This sequence joins TRBV10-3 and TRBJ2-5; TRBD2 is a possible D gene (6 bases). CDR3 length: 14 amino acids. Trimming took off 2 bases at V and 5 bases at J, with 12 bases between the two ends. Germline CDR1 is ENHRY and CDR2 is SYGVKD. This chain's CDR3 is CAISEPGRWETQYF. CDR3 nucleotide sequence: TGTGCCATCAGTGAGCCAGGGAGGTGGGAGACCCAGTACTTC.

This clonotype occurred many times. The chain couples TRBV7-9 to TRBJ2-5, with D tentatively TRBD1 (6 bases). V was cut by 4 bases and J by 6 bases, with 15 bases left in between. This CDR3 has 14 residues. CDR1 is SEHNR and CDR2 is FQNEAQ in the germline V gene (reference sequence). The DNA for the CDR3 is TGTGCCAGCAGCTCCCGTATCAGGGGTCAGACCCAGTACTTC. Its protein is CASSSRIRGQTQYF.

The V and J genes are TRBV29-1 and TRBJ2-3, with D possibly being TRBD2 (6 bases). CDR1 SQVTM and CDR2 ANQGSEA come from the germline V gene. The CDR3 has 10 amino acids. CDR3 sequence (DNA): TGCAGGACGGAGGGGGATACGCAGTATTTT. This gives the protein CRTEGDTQYF.

This clonotype was found a few times. The chain has TRBV12-3 or TRBV12-4 and TRBJ2-1; 10 positions agree with TRBD2. This CDR3 region has 16 residues. The V and J ends lost 6 bases and 4 bases, in that order; junction bases with no gene match: 9. In nucleotides, the CDR3 is TGTGCCAGCAGACCGCCTCTAGCGGGGGCATACAATGAGCAGTTCTTC. It specifies CASRPPLAGAYNEQFF.

This sequence joins TRBV25-1 and TRBJ2-3; tentatively, D is TRBD1 (5 bases). V gave up 2 bases and J gave up 2 bases, with 8 bases separating them. Germline CDR1 is MGHDK and CDR2 is SYGVNS. The CDR3 consists of 14 residues. The CDR3 is CASSEPRDTDTQYF. CDR3 in DNA: TGTGCCAGCAGTGAACCCAGGGACACAGATACGCAGTATTTT.

This clonotype was detected a few times. J is TRBJ2-5 and V is TRBV5-5; 9 positions match TRBD2. Germline loops: CDR1 SGHKS, CDR2 YYEKEE (reference sequence). V gave up 3 bases and J gave up 5 bases; unmatched junction bases: 14. The CDR3 consists of 17 residues. The CDR3: CASSSPSSGRSIETQYF. DNA for the CDR3: TGTGCCAGCAGCTCCCCGTCGAGCGGGAGGAGCATTGAGACCCAGTACTTC.

As regards this clonotype: This likely comes from a read error, as the CDR3 has no conserved phenylalanine or tryptophan at its end. V usage is TRBV28 and J usage is TRBJ1-1, with TRBD1 as a possible D gene (5 bases). Germline V lookup: CDR1 MDHEN, CDR2 SYDVKM. The CDR3 loop spans 14 amino acids. Trimming removed 6 bases from V and 0 bases from J, with 11 bases in between. The CDR3 DNA reads TGTGCCAGCAGAATTAGGGGCATGAACACTGAAGCTTTCATT. Its protein is CASRIRGMNTEAFI.

This clonotype has only a few counts. V gene TRBV7-9 combines with J gene TRBJ2-5; the match to TRBD1 covers 8 bases. V was pared by 5 bases and J by 4 bases, with 6 bases of the junction left unmatched. CDR3 length: 14 residues. Germline-derived CDR1 and CDR2 are SEHNR and FQNEAQ (reference sequence). In DNA, the CDR3 is TGTGCCAGCAGCCGGCCAGGGGGCAGAGAGACCCAGTACTTC. Its protein product is CASSRPGGRETQYF.

The table lists this clonotype with a few counts. This rearrangement joins TRBV7-2 to TRBJ1-2, with a tentative D call TRBD1 (6 bases). CDR1 and CDR2 from the germline V gene are SGHTA and FQGNSA. CDR3 length equals 16 residues. The V end was cut by 5 bases, the J end by 5 bases, with 21 bases between. The CDR3 DNA reads as TGTGCCAGCAGCAATAGGGCCGGGGGCGTGGGGTATGGCTACACCTTC. Amino acids: CASSNRAGGVGYGYTF.

This clonotype showed up many times. This rearrangement joins TRBV20-1 to TRBJ1-5; tentative D call: TRBD1 (5 bases). Trimming shortened V by 0 bases and J by 3 bases, and 9 bases separated the two germline ends. CDR1 and CDR2 from the germline V gene are DFQATT and SNEGSKA (reference sequence). The length of the CDR3 is 14 residues. CDR3 residues: CSARDLGVNQPQHF. The CDR3, as DNA: TGCAGTGCTAGAGATCTAGGGGTCAATCAGCCCCAGCATTTT.

This clonotype was observed many times. J is TRBJ2-1 and V is TRBV5-1, with D possibly being TRBD1 or TRBD2 (6 bases each). CDR3 size: 14 residues. Trimming stripped 2 bases from V and 7 bases from J, with 13 bases between. The germline gives CDR1 SGHRS, CDR2 YFSETQ. The CDR3 DNA follows: TGCGCCAGCAGCTTTACGGGGGCGCGGAATGAGCAGTTCTTC. Its translation: CASSFTGARNEQFF.

This sequence joins TRBV3-1 and TRBJ1-1; D gene uncertain. CDR3 size: 13 residues. The germline V and J ends were trimmed by 1 base and 4 bases, with 7 bases remaining between them. Germline V gene sequence: CDR1 LGHDT, CDR2 YNNKEL (reference sequence). This CDR3 is CASSQGVPTEAFF. CDR3 DNA sequence: TGTGCCAGCAGCCAAGGAGTACCCACTGAAGCTTTCTTT.

The chain uses TRBV6-5 and TRBJ1-2, with TRBD1 matching 7 bases. Germline values: CDR1 MNHEY, CDR2 SVGAGI. The CDR3 has 15 residues. V shed 2 bases, J shed 2 bases, and the junction held 5 bases outside the gene matches. CDR3 in amino acids: CASSYLGGENYGYTF. CDR3 nucleotides: TGTGCCAGCAGTTACCTAGGGGGCGAGAACTATGGCTACACCTTC.

This clonotype was seen a few times. The chain employs TRBV19 and TRBJ2-1; D is ambiguous. The CDR3 extends over 13 amino acids. The germline CDR1 and CDR2 sequences are LNHDA and SQIVND (reference sequence). V was clipped by 9 bases and J by 2 bases, with 11 bases between them. CDR3 bases: TGTGCCAGCACCCCGAGCGCCTACAATGAGCAGTTCTTC. Amino acids: CASTPSAYNEQFF.

The rearrangement links TRBV4-1 to TRBJ2-3; TRBD2 might be the D (7 bases). The CDR3 loop spans 14 amino acids. CDR1 is MGHRA and CDR2 is YSYEKL in the germline V gene. V shed 1 base and J shed 5 bases, with 10 bases lying between them. The DNA for the CDR3 is TGCGCCAGCAGCCAAGGGGGGGGGCAAGATACGCAGTATTTT. This gives the protein CASSQGGGQDTQYF.

The gene calls are TRBV6-4 and TRBJ1-1; no clear D. Germline V gives CDR1 MRHNA, CDR2 SNTAGT. The CDR3 totals 17 residues. V was clipped by 0 bases and J by 5 bases, with 19 bases between them. CDR3: CASSDSVSRWDGTEAFF. In DNA form, the CDR3 reads TGTGCCAGCAGTGACTCGGTCAGTCGGTGGGATGGGACTGAAGCTTTCTTT.

At least ten counts were recorded for this clonotype. V gene TRBV28 combines with J gene TRBJ1-4, with D maybe TRBD1 (5 bases). CDR1 and CDR2 from the germline V gene are MDHEN and SYDVKM. The CDR3 is made up of 14 amino acids. The V end lost 3 bases, the J end lost 6 bases, and 11 bases lay between the germline ends. For the CDR3, the DNA is TGTGCCAGCAGTTTCTTAGTAGGGGATGAAAAACTGTTTTTT. This encodes CASSFLVGDEKLFF.

J is TRBJ2-2 and V is TRBV5-1, with 9 bases lining up with TRBD1. The V gene's germline CDR1 is SGHRS and CDR2 YFSETQ. This CDR3 has 16 amino acids. The trim removed 2 bases at V and 6 bases at J, leaving 8 bases unmatched. The CDR3 protein is CASSFIPGQGSGELFF. CDR3 DNA sequence: TGCGCCAGCAGCTTTATCCCGGGACAGGGTTCCGGGGAGCTGTTTTTT.

This chain connects TRBV5-1 to TRBJ2-5; D remains ambiguous. Germline V CDR1 and CDR2: SGHRS, YFSETQ. The CDR3 consists of 12 residues. Trimming shortened V by 2 bases and J by 5 bases, and 7 bases separated the two germline ends. In DNA form, the CDR3 reads TGCGCCAGCAGCTTCTCCCGTGAGACCCAGTACTTC. Residues: CASSFSRETQYF.